What follows are 3 T cell receptor beta chains derived from one specimen sequenced in a study of blood T cell repertoires in COVID-19. Method: immunoSEQ multiplex PCR; TCRdb's copy keeps in-frame clones and lacks some. This sample yields about 190,000 clones, of which about 85% are seen a single time; 20% to 25% belongs to the top ten. The sample comprised peripheral blood. Every receptor here comes from a man aged 55 to 70 with active or convalescent COVID-19.

This clone was counted only a few times. V gene TRBV5-6 combines with J gene TRBJ2-7; D perhaps matches TRBD1 (6 bases). This CDR3 comprises 13 residues. V lost 4 bases to trimming and J lost 2 bases, with 10 bases between them. Germline-derived CDR1 and CDR2 are SGHDT and YYEEEE. The CDR3 reads CASSKDSPYEQYF. CDR3 sequence (DNA): TGTGCCAGCAGCAAGGACAGTCCCTACGAGCAGTACTTC.

This chain connects TRBV6-1 to TRBJ2-2; D not resolved. Germline CDR1 MNHNS, CDR2 SASEGT. The CDR3 is 13 amino acids. Trimming took off 1 base at V and 8 bases at J, with 8 bases between the two ends. Here the CDR3 reads CASSEVRLGELFF. DNA of the CDR3: TGTGCCAGCAGTGAAGTCAGACTGGGGGAGCTGTTTTTT.

This chain uses TRBV5-6 with TRBJ2-1, with TRBD2 matching 10 bases. The CDR3 runs to 15 residues. Germline V CDR1 and CDR2: SGHDT, YYEEEE. V shed 4 bases and J 7 bases; nucleotides not matched to a gene: 8. DNA for the CDR3: TGTGCCAGCAGCCCTCTAGCGGGGGCAGGGAATGAGCAGTTCTTC. It is translated as CASSPLAGAGNEQFF.